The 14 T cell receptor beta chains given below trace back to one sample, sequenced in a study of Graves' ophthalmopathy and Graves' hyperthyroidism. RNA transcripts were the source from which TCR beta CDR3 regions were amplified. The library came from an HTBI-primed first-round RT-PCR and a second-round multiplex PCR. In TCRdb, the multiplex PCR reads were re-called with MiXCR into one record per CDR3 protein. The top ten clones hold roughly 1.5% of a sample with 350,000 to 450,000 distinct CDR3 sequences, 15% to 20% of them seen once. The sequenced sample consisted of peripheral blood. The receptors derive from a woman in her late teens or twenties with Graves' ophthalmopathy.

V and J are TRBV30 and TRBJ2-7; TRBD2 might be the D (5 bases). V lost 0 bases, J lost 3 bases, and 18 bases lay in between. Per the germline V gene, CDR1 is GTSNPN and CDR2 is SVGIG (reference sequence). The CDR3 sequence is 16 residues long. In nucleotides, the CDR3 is TGTGCCTGGAGTGTTAGTCAACTAGGAGACCTCTACGAGCAGTACTTC. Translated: CAWSVSQLGDLYEQYF.

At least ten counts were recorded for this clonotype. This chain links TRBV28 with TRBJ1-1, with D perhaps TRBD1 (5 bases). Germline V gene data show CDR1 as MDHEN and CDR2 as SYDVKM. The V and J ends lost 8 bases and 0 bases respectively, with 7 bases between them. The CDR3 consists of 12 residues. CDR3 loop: CASLTVNTEAFF. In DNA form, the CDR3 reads TGTGCCAGCCTGACAGTGAACACTGAAGCTTTCTTT.

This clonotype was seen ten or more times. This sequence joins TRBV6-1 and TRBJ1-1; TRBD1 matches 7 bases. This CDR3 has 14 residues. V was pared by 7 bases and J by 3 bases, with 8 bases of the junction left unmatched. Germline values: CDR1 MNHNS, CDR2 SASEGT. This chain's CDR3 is CASNLQGPDTEAFF. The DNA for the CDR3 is TGTGCCAGCAACTTACAGGGGCCGGACACTGAAGCTTTCTTT.

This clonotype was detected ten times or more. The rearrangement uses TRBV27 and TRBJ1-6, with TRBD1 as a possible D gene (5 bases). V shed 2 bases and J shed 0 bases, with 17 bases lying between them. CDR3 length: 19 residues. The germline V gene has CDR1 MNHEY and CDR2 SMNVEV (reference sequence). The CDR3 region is CASSLGRQTTSSYNSPLHF. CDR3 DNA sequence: TGTGCCAGCAGTTTAGGGAGACAGACGACTAGCTCCTATAATTCACCCCTCCACTTT.

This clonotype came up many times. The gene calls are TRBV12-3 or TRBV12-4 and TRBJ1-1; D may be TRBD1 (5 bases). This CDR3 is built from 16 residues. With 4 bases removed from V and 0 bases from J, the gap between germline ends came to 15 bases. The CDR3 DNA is TGTGCCAGCAGTTCCAAAGGTTCAGGGATGAACACTGAAGCTTTCTTT. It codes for CASSSKGSGMNTEAFF.

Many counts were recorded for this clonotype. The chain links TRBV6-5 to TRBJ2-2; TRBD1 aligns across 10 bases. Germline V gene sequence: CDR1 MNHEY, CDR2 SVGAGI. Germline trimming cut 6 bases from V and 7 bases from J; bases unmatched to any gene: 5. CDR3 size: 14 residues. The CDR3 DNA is TGTGCCAGCAGCCTGACAGGGGGCAACGGGGAGCTGTTTTTT. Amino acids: CASSLTGGNGELFF.

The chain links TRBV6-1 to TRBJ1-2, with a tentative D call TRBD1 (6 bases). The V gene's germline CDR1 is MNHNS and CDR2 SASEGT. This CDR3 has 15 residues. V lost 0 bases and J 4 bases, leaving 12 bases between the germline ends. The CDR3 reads CASSEATGQLYGYTF. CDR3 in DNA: TGTGCCAGCAGTGAAGCCACAGGGCAGCTCTATGGCTACACCTTC.

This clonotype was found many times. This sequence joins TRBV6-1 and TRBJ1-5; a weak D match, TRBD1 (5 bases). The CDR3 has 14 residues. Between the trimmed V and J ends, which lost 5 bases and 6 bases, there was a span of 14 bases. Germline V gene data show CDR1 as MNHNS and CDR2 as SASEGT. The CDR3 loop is CASSPGDGGQPQHF. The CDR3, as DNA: TGTGCCAGCAGTCCCGGGGACGGGGGTCAGCCCCAGCATTTT.

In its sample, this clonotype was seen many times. Written as DNA, the CDR3 is TGTGCCAGCAGCCCCCACCGGCGGGGGGGCCGGTCCGGGGAGCTGTTTTTT. Encoded protein: CASSPHRRGGRSGELFF. The chain joins TRBV7-8 to TRBJ2-2, with 9 bases fitting TRBD2. V was pared by 5 bases and J by 6 bases, with 13 bases of the junction left unmatched. The CDR3 is made up of 17 amino acids. Germline CDR1 reads SGHVS; CDR2 reads FQNEAQ.

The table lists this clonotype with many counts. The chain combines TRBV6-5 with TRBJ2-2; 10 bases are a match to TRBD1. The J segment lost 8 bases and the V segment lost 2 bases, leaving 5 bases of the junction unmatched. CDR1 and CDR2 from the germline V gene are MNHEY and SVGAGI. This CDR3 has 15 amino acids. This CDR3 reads CASSYRDRGGGELFF. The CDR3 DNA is TGTGCCAGCAGTTACCGGGACAGGGGCGGAGGGGAGCTGTTTTTT.

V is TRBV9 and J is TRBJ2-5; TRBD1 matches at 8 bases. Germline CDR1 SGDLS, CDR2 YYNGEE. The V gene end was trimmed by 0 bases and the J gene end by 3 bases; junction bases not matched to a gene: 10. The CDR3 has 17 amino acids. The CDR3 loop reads CASSVVGRGPGKETQYF. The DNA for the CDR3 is TGTGCCAGCAGCGTAGTGGGCAGGGGGCCCGGGAAAGAGACCCAGTACTTC.

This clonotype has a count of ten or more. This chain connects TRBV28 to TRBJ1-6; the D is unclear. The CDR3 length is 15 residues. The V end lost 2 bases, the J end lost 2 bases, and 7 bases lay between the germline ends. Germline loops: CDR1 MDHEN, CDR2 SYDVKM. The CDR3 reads CASSLVTPYNSPLHF. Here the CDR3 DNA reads TGTGCCAGCAGTTTAGTAACCCCCTATAATTCACCCCTCCACTTT.

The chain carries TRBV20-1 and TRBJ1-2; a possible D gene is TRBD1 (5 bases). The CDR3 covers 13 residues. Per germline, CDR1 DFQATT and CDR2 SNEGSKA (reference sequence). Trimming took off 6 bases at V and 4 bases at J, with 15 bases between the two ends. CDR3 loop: CSAYRGGPYGYTF. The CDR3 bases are TGCAGTGCATATCGGGGGGGTCCCTATGGCTACACCTTC.

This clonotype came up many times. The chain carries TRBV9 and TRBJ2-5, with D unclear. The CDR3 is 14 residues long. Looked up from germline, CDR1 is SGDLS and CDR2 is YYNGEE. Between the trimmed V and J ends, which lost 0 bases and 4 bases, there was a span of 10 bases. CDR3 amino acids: CASSVGLGVETQYF. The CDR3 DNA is TGTGCCAGCAGCGTAGGGCTCGGAGTAGAGACCCAGTACTTC.